The next 2 T cell receptor beta chains were all read from a single sample in a study of T cell repertoires in cytomegalovirus infection (dated by TCRdb to about 2019). Sequenced on an Illumina HiSeq 1500. The raw public reads went through TCRdb reprocessing: fastp at Q25, MiXCR clone calling, in-frame beta chains kept. Duplicate CDR3 protein sequences are folded into a single record with the most common DNA and genes. This sample gives 300,000 to 400,000 distinct CDR3 sequences in total; more than 8% of them show up just once. The top ten constitute 3.5% to 4.5% of the sample. The sample was PBMCs. The receptors originated from a human donor in good health (CMV status not recorded). Some clones in this sample may be carry-over from other donors' samples.

The chain couples TRBV4-3 to TRBJ2-2, with D possibly being TRBD2 (5 bases). Germline lookup yields CDR1 LGHNA and CDR2 YSLEER. The CDR3 has 15 residues. Deletions cut 5 bases from V and 0 bases from J, with 10 bases between. The DNA of the CDR3 is TGCGCCAGCAGCAGGGAGAGGGCGAACACCGGGGAGCTGTTTTTT. Its protein is CASSRERANTGELFF.

J is TRBJ2-1 and V is TRBV12-3 or TRBV12-4; D may match TRBD1 or TRBD2 (5 bases each). The CDR3 loop spans 15 amino acids. Trimming cost V 7 bases and J 5 bases, with 18 bases left between them. The CDR3 loop reads CASTPLGLADNEQFF. In DNA, the CDR3 is TGTGCCAGCACCCCTCTGGGGCTAGCAGACAATGAGCAGTTCTTC.